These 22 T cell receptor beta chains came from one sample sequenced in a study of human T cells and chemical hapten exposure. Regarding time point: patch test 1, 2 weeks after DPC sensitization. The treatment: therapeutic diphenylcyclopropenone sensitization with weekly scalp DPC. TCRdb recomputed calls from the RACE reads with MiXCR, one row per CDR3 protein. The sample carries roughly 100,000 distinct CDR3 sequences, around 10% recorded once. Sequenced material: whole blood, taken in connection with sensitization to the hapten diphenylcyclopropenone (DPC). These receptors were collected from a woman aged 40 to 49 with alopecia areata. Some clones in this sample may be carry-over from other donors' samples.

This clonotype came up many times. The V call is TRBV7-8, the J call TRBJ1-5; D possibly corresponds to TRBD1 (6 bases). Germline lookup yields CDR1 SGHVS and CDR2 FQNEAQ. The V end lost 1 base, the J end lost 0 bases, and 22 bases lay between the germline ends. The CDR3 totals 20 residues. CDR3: CASSLVSRLRDTYSNQPQHF. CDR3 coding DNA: TGTGCCAGCAGCTTAGTAAGTCGTCTCCGGGACACCTATAGCAATCAGCCCCAGCATTTT.

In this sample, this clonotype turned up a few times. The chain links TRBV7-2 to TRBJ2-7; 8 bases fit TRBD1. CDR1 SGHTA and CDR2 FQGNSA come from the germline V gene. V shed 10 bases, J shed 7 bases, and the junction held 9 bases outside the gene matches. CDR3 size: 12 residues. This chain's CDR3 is CAIRQGSREQYF. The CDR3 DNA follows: TGTGCCATCAGACAGGGGTCTCGGGAGCAGTACTTC.

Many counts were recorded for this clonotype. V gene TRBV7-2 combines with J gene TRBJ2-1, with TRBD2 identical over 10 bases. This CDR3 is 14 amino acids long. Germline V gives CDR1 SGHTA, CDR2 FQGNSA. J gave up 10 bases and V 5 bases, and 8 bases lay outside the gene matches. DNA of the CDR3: TGTGCCAGCAGCGCCCACCTAGCGGGGGACGAGCAGTTCTTC. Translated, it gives CASSAHLAGDEQFF. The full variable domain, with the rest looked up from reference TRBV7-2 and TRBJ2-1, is GAGVSQSPSNKVTEKGKDVELRCDPISGHTALYWYRQSLGQGLEFLIYFQGNSAPDKSGLPSDRFSAERTGGSVSTLTIQRTQQEDSAVYLCASSAHLAGDEQFFGPGTRLTVL.

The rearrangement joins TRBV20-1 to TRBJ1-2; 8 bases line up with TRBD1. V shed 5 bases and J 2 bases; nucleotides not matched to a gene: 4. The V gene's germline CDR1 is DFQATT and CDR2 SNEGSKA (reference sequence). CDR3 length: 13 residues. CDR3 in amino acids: CSAGQGANYGYTF. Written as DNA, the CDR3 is TGCAGTGCTGGGCAGGGGGCAAACTATGGCTACACCTTC.

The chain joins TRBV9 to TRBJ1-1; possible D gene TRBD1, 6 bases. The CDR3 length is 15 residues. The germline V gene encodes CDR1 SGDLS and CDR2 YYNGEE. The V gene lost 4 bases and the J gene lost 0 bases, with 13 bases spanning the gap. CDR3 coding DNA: TGTGCCAGCAGCACCGGACAGTCTATGAACACTGAAGCTTTCTTT. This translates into CASSTGQSMNTEAFF.

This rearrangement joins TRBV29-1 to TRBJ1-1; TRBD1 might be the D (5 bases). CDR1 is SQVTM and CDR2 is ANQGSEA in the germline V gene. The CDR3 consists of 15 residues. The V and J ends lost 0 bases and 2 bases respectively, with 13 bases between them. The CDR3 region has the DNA TGCAGCGTTGAAGATCTTAACAGGTCAAACACTGAAGCTTTCTTT. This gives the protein CSVEDLNRSNTEAFF.

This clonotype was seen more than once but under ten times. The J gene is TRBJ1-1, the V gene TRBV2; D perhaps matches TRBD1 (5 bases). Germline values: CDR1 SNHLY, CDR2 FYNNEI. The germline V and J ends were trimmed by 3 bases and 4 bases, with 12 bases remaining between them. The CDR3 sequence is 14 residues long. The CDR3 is CASSDPTGITEAFF. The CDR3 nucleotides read TGTGCCAGCAGTGATCCCACAGGAATCACTGAAGCTTTCTTT.

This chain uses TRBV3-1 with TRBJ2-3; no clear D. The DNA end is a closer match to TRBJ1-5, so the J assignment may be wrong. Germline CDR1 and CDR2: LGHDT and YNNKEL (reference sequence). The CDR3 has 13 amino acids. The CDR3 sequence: CASSRPGTDTQHF. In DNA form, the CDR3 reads TGTGCCAGCAGCCGGCCGGGCACAGATACGCAGCATTTT.

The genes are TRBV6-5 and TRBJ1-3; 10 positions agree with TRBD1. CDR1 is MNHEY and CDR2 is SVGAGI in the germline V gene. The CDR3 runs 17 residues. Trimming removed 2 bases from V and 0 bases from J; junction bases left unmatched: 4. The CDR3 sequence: CASSYHGQGGSGNTIYF. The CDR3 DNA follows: TGTGCCAGCAGTTACCACGGACAGGGGGGCTCTGGAAACACCATATATTTT.

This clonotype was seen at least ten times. The CDR3 DNA reads as TGTGCCAGCGCCGGGGGCGGCTCCTACGAGCAGTACTTC. Residues: CASAGGGSYEQYF. This chain connects TRBV4-2 to TRBJ2-7, with D perhaps given as TRBD1 or TRBD2 (6 bases each). The CDR3 is 13 amino acids. V shed 8 bases and J shed 0 bases, with 11 bases lying between them. Germline CDR1 LGHNA, CDR2 YNFKEQ.

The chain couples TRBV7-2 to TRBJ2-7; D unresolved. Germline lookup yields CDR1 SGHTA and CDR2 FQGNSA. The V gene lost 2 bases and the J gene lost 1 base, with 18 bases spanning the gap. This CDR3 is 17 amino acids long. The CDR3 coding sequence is TGTGCCAGCAGCTTAAGGCTAACCGGTCAGAGATCCTACGAGCAGTACTTC. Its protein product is CASSLRLTGQRSYEQYF.

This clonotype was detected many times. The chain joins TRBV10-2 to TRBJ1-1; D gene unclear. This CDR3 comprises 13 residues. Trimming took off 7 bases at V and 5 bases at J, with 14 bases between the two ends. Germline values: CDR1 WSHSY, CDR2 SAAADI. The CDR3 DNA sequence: TGCGCCAGCATGCAGGCCCTAAGTACTGAAGCTTTCTTT. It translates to CASMQALSTEAFF.

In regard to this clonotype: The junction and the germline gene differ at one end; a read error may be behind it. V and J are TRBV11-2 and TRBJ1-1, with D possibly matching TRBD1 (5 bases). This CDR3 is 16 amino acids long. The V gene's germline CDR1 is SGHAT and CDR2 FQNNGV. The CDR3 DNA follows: TGTGCCAGCAGCTTAGGTTTAACCACTAGGGGCACTGATGCTTTCTTT. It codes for CASSLGLTTRGTDAFF.

CDR3 residues: CASSPLDSPAETQYF. DNA for the CDR3: TGTGCCAGCAGTCCTCTGGACAGCCCCGCAGAGACCCAGTACTTC. The chain employs TRBV2 and TRBJ2-5, with D possibly being TRBD1 (6 bases). V was cut by 5 bases and J by 4 bases, with 17 bases left in between. The CDR3 runs 15 residues. From germline, CDR1 is SNHLY and CDR2 FYNNEI.

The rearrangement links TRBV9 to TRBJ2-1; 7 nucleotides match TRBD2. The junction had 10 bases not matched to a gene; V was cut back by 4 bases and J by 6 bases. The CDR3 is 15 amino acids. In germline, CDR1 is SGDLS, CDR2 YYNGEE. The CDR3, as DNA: TGTGCCAGCAGCCCACAACCGGGACTATTCAATGAGCAGTTCTTC. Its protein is CASSPQPGLFNEQFF.

The CDR3 bases are TGTGCCAGCAGCTCTAGGGACACCGACAATGAGCAGTTCTTC. This encodes CASSSRDTDNEQFF. The chain uses TRBV7-3 and TRBJ2-1; D may be TRBD1 (6 bases). Per the germline V gene, CDR1 is SGHTA and CDR2 is FQGTGA. V lost 4 bases, J lost 5 bases, and 12 bases lay in between. This CDR3 region has 14 residues.

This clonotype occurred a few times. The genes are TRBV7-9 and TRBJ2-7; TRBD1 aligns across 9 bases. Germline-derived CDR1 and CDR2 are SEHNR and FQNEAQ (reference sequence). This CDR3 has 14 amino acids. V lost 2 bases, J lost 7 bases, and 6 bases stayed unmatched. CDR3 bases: TGTGCCAGCAGCTTATCAACAGGGGGCTGGGAGCAGTACTTC. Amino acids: CASSLSTGGWEQYF.

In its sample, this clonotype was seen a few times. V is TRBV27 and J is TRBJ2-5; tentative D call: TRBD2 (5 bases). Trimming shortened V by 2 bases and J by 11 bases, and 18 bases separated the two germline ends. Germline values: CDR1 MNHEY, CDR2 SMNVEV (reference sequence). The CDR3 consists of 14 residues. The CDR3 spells CASSLTRGFRGQYF. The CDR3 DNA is TGTGCCAGCAGTTTAACGCGAGGGTTCCGAGGGCAGTACTTC.

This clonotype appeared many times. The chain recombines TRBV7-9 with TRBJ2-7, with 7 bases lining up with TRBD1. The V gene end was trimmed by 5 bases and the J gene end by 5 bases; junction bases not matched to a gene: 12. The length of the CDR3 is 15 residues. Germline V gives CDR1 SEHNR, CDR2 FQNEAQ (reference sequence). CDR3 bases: TGTGCCAGCAGCCAAGGGGCAGGGGGTCTCGACGAGCAGTACTTC. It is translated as CASSQGAGGLDEQYF.

CDR3: CASSSGGVADTQYF. CDR3 coding DNA: TGCGCCAGCAGCTCCGGGGGCGTCGCAGATACGCAGTATTTT. The chain uses TRBV4-3 and TRBJ2-3, with D possibly called TRBD1 or TRBD2 (6 bases each). There are 14 residues in the CDR3. Trimming left V 5 bases short and J 4 bases short, with 13 bases between. Looked up from germline, CDR1 is LGHNA and CDR2 is YSLEER.

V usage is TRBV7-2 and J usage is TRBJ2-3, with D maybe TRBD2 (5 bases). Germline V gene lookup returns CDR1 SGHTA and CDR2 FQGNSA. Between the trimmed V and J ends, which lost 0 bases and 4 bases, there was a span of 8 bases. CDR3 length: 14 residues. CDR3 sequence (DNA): TGTGCCAGCAGCTTAGCGGGAGATCCAGATACGCAGTATTTT. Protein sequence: CASSLAGDPDTQYF. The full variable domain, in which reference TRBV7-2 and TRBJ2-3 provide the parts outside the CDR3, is GAGVSQSPSNKVTEKGKDVELRCDPISGHTALYWYRQSLGQGLEFLIYFQGNSAPDKSGLPSDRFSAERTGGSVSTLTIQRTQQEDSAVYLCASSLAGDPDTQYFGPGTRLTVL.

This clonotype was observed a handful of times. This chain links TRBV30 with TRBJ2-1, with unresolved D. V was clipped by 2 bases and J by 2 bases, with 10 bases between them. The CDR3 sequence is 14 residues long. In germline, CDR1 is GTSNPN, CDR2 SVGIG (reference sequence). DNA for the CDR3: TGTGCCTGGAGTCGCACACAACCCTACAATGAGCAGTTCTTC. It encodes CAWSRTQPYNEQFF.